This T cell receptor beta chain was recovered during a study of T cell repertoires in cytomegalovirus infection. General study findings and limits: Ex vivo, HLA-C-restricted CMV-specific TCR beta clonotypes prevailed over the rest of the response.

This clonotype was counted at least ten times. Its antigen is as yet unknown. TCRdb re-called the reads through MiXCR, storing one row per CDR3 protein. This sample has roughly 700,000 distinct CDR3 sequences, with about 30% found just once. Losses at the gene ends were 5 bases for V and 1 base for J; bases not matched to a gene: 5. This CDR3 spans 14 amino acids. From germline, CDR1 is SGHTA and CDR2 FQGNSA. Sequences were derived from cultured PBMCs, sampled from culture after CMV antigen stimulation. The receptor comes from a human donor in good health (CMV status not recorded). Some clones in this sample may be carry-over from other donors' samples. The chain joins TRBV7-2 to TRBJ2-7; 7 bases map to TRBD1. CDR3 DNA sequence: TGTGCCAGCAGCGTACAGGGGCCGTCCTACGAGCAGTACTTC. This encodes CASSVQGPSYEQYF.